These T cell receptor beta chains were read from a single sample in a study of CD8+ T cells in alopecia areata. Repertoires were generated with immunoSEQ multiplex PCR, while TCRdb's copy carries only in-frame clones and drops some. The sample lists about 190,000 clones; approximately 56% were seen once. Sequencing was performed on CD4+ T cells sorted from blood, taken at week 4, from a patient treated with tofacitinib. The source is a human donor with alopecia areata. Each CDR3 is given with its conserved first and last residue. The D gene is left open where the match is weak. The size entry is marked missing in some rows and otherwise reads once, few, many or a size class.

>TRBJ2-5|TRBV7-2|.|.|14
TGTGCCAGCAGCTTCGGGGGTTACCAAGAGACCCAGTACTTC
CASSFGGYQETQYF
>TRBJ2-7|TRBV7-2|.|few|11
TGTGCCAGCAGTCTTAGGGGTGAGCAGTACTTC
CASSLRGEQYF
>TRBJ2-5|TRBV7-2|.|.|11
TGTGCCAGCAGCGGGGAGGCGACCCAGTACTTC
CASSGEATQYF
>TRBJ2-1|TRBV7-2|TRBD2|few|16
TGTGCCAGCAGACGGCGACTAGCGGGAGTAGTGGATGAGCAGTTCTTC
CASRRRLAGVVDEQFF
>TRBJ1-2|TRBV7-2|.|few|14
TGTGCCAGCAGCCCCGGACGTTCGGCCTATGGCTACACCTTC
CASSPGRSAYGYTF
>TRBJ1-5|TRBV5-1|.|.|16
TGCGCCAGCAGCTTGGAGGGAGGGTCGTCGGGTCAGCCCCAGCATTTT
CASSLEGGSSGQPQHF
>TRBJ1-5|TRBV6-5|.|few|13
TGTGCCAGCAGCCGATTACGGGATCAGCCCCAGCATTTT
CASSRLRDQPQHF
>TRBJ2-1|TRBV2|.|few|10
TGTGCCAGCATGGCGGTACGGCAGTTCTTC
CASMAVRQFF
>TRBJ2-3|TRBV4-2|TRBD2|.|14
TGTGCCAGCAGTAGCGGGGGAAGCACAGATACGCAGTATTTT
CASSSGGSTDTQYF
>TRBJ2-6|TRBV7-9|.|.|17
TGTGCCAGCAGCCCGGACAGCACCTTCTCTGGGGCCAACGTCCTGACTTTC
CASSPDSTFSGANVLTF
>TRBJ1-3|TRBV6-1|.|.|16
TGTGCCAGCAGTGCAGCGGACACTCGGGTCGGAAACACCATATATTTT
CASSAADTRVGNTIYF
>TRBJ2-1|TRBV25-1|.|.|17
TGTGCCAGCAGTGATAAGAGGGCGGGGAGCTCCTACAATGAGCAGTTCTTC
CASSDKRAGSSYNEQFF
>TRBJ2-1|TRBV7-3|.|many|14
TGTGCCAGCAGCTTGGGGCTACCGGGAAATGAGCAGTTCTTC
CASSLGLPGNEQFF
>TRBJ1-1|TRBV9|.|.|15
TGTGCCAGCAGCGTAAATGGACACCCTAACACTGAAGCTTTCTTT
CASSVNGHPNTEAFF
>TRBJ1-4|TRBV5-1|.|.|14
TGCGCCAGCAGCCACCGAGGGGTTCGGGAAAAACTGTTTTTT
CASSHRGVREKLFF
>TRBJ1-1|TRBV30|.|few|13
TGTGCCTGGAGTGTACGGCAGAACACTGAAGCTTTCTTT
CAWSVRQNTEAFF
>TRBJ1-5|TRBV29-1|TRBD1|.|14
TGCAGCGTTCGGGACAGGGGGTCGGATCAGCCCCAGCATTTT
CSVRDRGSDQPQHF
>TRBJ2-7|TRBV6-5|TRBD1|.|12
TGTGCCAGCAGCACAGGGGGCGCCGAGCAGTACTTC
CASSTGGAEQYF
>TRBJ2-5|TRBV7-9|.|.|14
TGTGCCAGCAGCTTAGGGAACGGTCTAGAGACCCAGTACTTC
CASSLGNGLETQYF
>TRBJ2-5|TRBV7-9|TRBD1|once|15
TGTGCCAGCAGCACAGGACAGGTTGGGGCAGAGACCCAGTACTTC
CASSTGQVGAETQYF
>TRBJ1-3|TRBV30|TRBD1|few|15
TGTGCCTGGATTAAAAGGGGGCGCCGTGGAAACACCATATATTTT
CAWIKRGRRGNTIYF
>TRBJ2-1|TRBV4-2|.|.|13
TGTGCCAGCAGCCGGTGGGGGAGAGATGAGCAGTTCTTC
CASSRWGRDEQFF
>TRBJ2-3|TRBV5-4|.|.|14
TGTGCCAGCAGCTTGGTTACCCGCACAGATACGCAGTATTTT
CASSLVTRTDTQYF
>TRBJ2-3|TRBV29-1|TRBD2|.|16
TGCAGCGTTGAAGGAGCGGGAGGACGGAGCACAGATACGCAGTATTTT
CSVEGAGGRSTDTQYF
>TRBJ2-5|TRBV5-4|.|few|14
TGTGCCAGCAGCTTGCAGGGAGGGGGAGAGACCCAGTACTTC
CASSLQGGGETQYF
>TRBJ2-7|TRBV23-1|.|.|13
TGCGCCAGCAGCAATCGTCCCGGCTACGAGCAGTACTTC
CASSNRPGYEQYF
>TRBJ2-1|TRBV7-2|.|.|14
TGTGCCAGCAGTCCCGTGGGTTCGGAAGACCAGCAGTTCTTC
CASSPVGSEDQQFF
>TRBJ1-4|TRBV28|TRBD1|.|15
TGTGCCAGCAGTAAGGGTGGACAGGGGTATGAAAAACTGTTTTTT
CASSKGGQGYEKLFF
>TRBJ1-1|TRBV4-2|.|.|11
TGTGCCAGCAGTACTAGAACTGAAGCTTTCTTT
CASSTRTEAFF
>TRBJ2-1|TRBV7-2|.|few|14
TGTGCCAGCAGCCGAGAGGGCGGCCGCAATGAGCAGTTCTTC
CASSREGGRNEQFF
>TRBJ2-7|TRBV2|TRBD1|few|12
TGTGCCAGCAGCTTACAGGGGGGCGAGCAGTACTTC
CASSLQGGEQYF
>TRBJ2-5|TRBV29-1|TRBD1|.|12
TGCAGCATTTCAGGCCAGGGGGTTACCCAGTACTTC
CSISGQGVTQYF
>TRBJ1-2|TRBV29-1|.|few|12
TGCAGCGTTGACCGGGGTGGCTATGGCTACACCTTC
CSVDRGGYGYTF
>TRBJ2-7|TRBV2|.|.|14
TGTGCCAGCAGGTCCCCGGGCGGTGCTTACGAGCAGTACTTC
CASRSPGGAYEQYF
>TRBJ2-3|TRBV29-1|.|few|13
TGCAGCGCTGACTACAAGAGCACAGATACGCAGTATTTT
CSADYKSTDTQYF
>TRBJ2-6|TRBV7-9|.|once|16
TGTGCCAGCGGAAACATGGGGGGATCTGGGGCCAACGTCCTGACTTTC
CASGNMGGSGANVLTF
>TRBJ1-5|TRBV30|.|.|13
TGTGCCTGGAGTGCGGAAGGGCCTCAGCCCCAGCATTTT
CAWSAEGPQPQHF
>TRBJ2-7|TRBV7-2|TRBD2|.|14
TGTGCCAGCAGCTTGGGACTAGCGGTGGACGAGCAGTACTTC
CASSLGLAVDEQYF
>TRBJ2-7|TRBV30|.|.|15
TGTGCCTGGAGTGCGACAGGCCGAAGCTCCTACGAGCAGTACTTC
CAWSATGRSSYEQYF
>TRBJ2-1|TRBV7-9|TRBD2|few|17
TGTGCCAGCAGTATTCATAGCGGGAGGGCCTCCTACAATGAGCAGTTCTTC
CASSIHSGRASYNEQFF
>TRBJ2-3|TRBV4-1|TRBD2|.|19
TGCGCCAGCAGCCACCTGATACCCTGGACTAGCGGGAGTATCGATACGCAGTATTTT
CASSHLIPWTSGSIDTQYF
>TRBJ2-5|TRBV30|TRBD2|.|14
TGTGCCTGGGGGAAGGGCGGGAGCTCGGAGACCCAGTACTTC
CAWGKGGSSETQYF
>TRBJ1-4|TRBV6-5|.|.|14
TGTGCCAGCAAAAGACAGGATTTTAATGAAAAACTGTTTTTT
CASKRQDFNEKLFF
>TRBJ1-1|TRBV29-1|.|.|15
TGCAGCGTTGAGTACGGCCGTGCGGGGAACACTGAAGCTTTCTTT
CSVEYGRAGNTEAFF
>TRBJ2-4|TRBV28|TRBD1|.|14
TGTGCCAGCAGTTCCCGGGACAGGGGAAACATTCAGTACTTC
CASSSRDRGNIQYF
>TRBJ2-7|TRBV2|.|.|14
TGTGCCAGCAGGACCGGGACACCCAACGCTCTGTGGTACTTC
CASRTGTPNALWYF
>TRBJ2-1|TRBV20-1|.|.|11
TGCAGTGCTAGTCCCTACAATGAGCAGTTCTTC
CSASPYNEQFF
>TRBJ2-1|TRBV30|.|.|14
TGTGCCTGGAGTCCCCTCACTGGGGGCTTTGAGCAGTTCTTC
CAWSPLTGGFEQFF
>TRBJ2-1|TRBV29-1|.|few|14
TGCAGCGTAGCCCCCCTAGTACGGGAAGGAGAGCAGTTCTTC
CSVAPLVREGEQFF
>TRBJ2-5|TRBV19|.|few|11
TGTGCCAGTAGGAACGGGGAGACCCAGTACTTC
CASRNGETQYF
>TRBJ2-4|TRBV19|.|.|17
TGTGCCAGTAGTATCATCGCCGGGGTAGGGGCCAAAAACATTCAGTACTTC
CASSIIAGVGAKNIQYF
>TRBJ2-7|TRBV30|.|.|13
TGTGCCTGGACGGGGTCCCCTTCCTACGAGCAGTACTTC
CAWTGSPSYEQYF
>TRBJ2-7|TRBV25-1|.|.|18
TGTGCCAGCAGTGGCCGAATGACAGGTTCGATCCTTAACTACGAGCAGTACTTC
CASSGRMTGSILNYEQYF